This T cell receptor (beta chain) was sequenced in a study of radiation and T cells in renal cell carcinoma. Study results and caveats: No pretreatment tumor biopsies were available for baseline clonotypes.

Trimming removed 2 bases at V and 1 base at J, with 23 bases between. This CDR3 spans 19 amino acids. Germline V gene data show CDR1 as SGHVS and CDR2 as FQNEAQ. Time point denoted: blood 4 weeks post-SBRT, at nephrectomy. The treatment: 15 Gy SBRT to primary tumor, nephrectomy 4 weeks later. After SBRT, blood was collected at 2 and 4 weeks, plus baseline. As concerns this clone: The antigen is not known.

Some clones are missing from TCRdb's copy, which holds only in-frame ones; the method was immunoSEQ multiplex PCR. The sample carries around 140,000 clones, 65% to 90% recorded once. The chain combines TRBV7-8 with TRBJ1-2; possibly TRBD1 for D (5 bases). This TCR derives from a woman between 50 and 59 years old with renal cell carcinoma. Sequenced material: blood, taken from a patient whose treatment included radiotherapy and nephrectomy. The CDR3 region has the DNA TGTGCCAGCAGCTTAACCCCGGGGGGGGGAGCCATTATTAACTATGGCTACACCTTC. It yields the protein CASSLTPGGGAIINYGYTF.